Listed here are 16 T cell receptor beta chains from one sample, sequenced in a study of blood T cells in healthy people across ages. Through a sample-barcoded 5' primer and a J-beta primer mix, a second PCR was run for 7 to 11 cycles. TCRdb passed the 5' RACE reads through MiXCR, listing each CDR3 protein once. Among 850,000 or so distinct CDR3 sequences listed, roughly 26% were seen once. The sequenced material came from blood. The receptors were gathered from a woman at least 80 years old in good health.

The CDR3, as DNA: TGCAGTGCAAGTATGGGGGGGGAGGGCACAGATACGCAGTATTTT. Protein product: CSASMGGEGTDTQYF. This sequence joins TRBV20-1 and TRBJ2-3, with 7 nucleotides matching TRBD2. Germline V gene lookup returns CDR1 DFQATT and CDR2 SNEGSKA (reference sequence). The CDR3 runs to 15 residues. After removal of 6 bases from V and 1 base from J, the junction contained 10 bases not matched to a gene.

This clonotype was detected once. V gene TRBV7-2 combines with J gene TRBJ1-2; no clear D. Between the trimmed V and J ends, which lost 5 bases and 4 bases, there was a span of 14 bases. The CDR3 runs to 14 residues. Germline values: CDR1 SGHTA, CDR2 FQGNSA. This CDR3 reads CASSNDRAPYGYTF. CDR3 nucleotides: TGTGCCAGCAGCAACGATCGGGCACCCTATGGCTACACCTTC.

The rearrangement links TRBV6-2 or TRBV6-3 to TRBJ2-4, with 9 bases fitting TRBD2. Germline CDR1 reads MNHEY; CDR2 reads SVGEGT. J was trimmed by 8 bases and V by 6 bases; bases with no gene match: 5. The CDR3 consists of 13 residues. This chain's CDR3 is CASSGTSQDIQYF. The CDR3 DNA reads TGTGCCAGCAGCGGGACTAGCCAAGACATTCAGTACTTC.

The genes are TRBV6-2 or TRBV6-3 and TRBJ2-2; a possible D gene is TRBD2 (6 bases). Trimming took 2 bases from V and 5 from J, leaving 15 bases between them. CDR3 length: 16 residues. Germline V gene data show CDR1 as MNHEY and CDR2 as SVGEGT. Here the CDR3 reads CASSYNAGPGTGELFF. The DNA of the CDR3 is TGTGCCAGCAGTTACAACGCGGGGCCAGGAACCGGGGAGCTGTTTTTT.

This clonotype came up a few times. This chain connects TRBV28 to TRBJ2-6; D is unclear. The CDR3 length is 16 residues. V dropped 0 bases and J dropped 2 bases, with 8 bases sitting between them. CDR1 MDHEN and CDR2 SYDVKM come from the germline V gene. CDR3 protein: CASSLWGSTGANVLTF. In DNA, the CDR3 is TGTGCCAGCAGTTTATGGGGGTCAACTGGGGCCAACGTCCTGACTTTC. The full variable domain, rest sourced from reference TRBV28 and TRBJ2-6, is DVKVTQSSRYLVKRTGEKVFLECVQDMDHENMFWYRQDPGLGLRLIYFSYDVKMKEKGDIPEGYSVSREKKERFSLILESASTNQTSMYLCASSLWGSTGANVLTFGAGSRLTVL.

Comments on this clonotype: A much bigger clone sits one base away, suggesting this may be a read error. The chain links TRBV4-3 to TRBJ2-7, with a weak D call TRBD1 (6 bases). Deletions cut 1 base from V and 0 bases from J, with 13 bases between. Germline CDR1 and CDR2: LGHNA and YSLEER. The CDR3 totals 16 residues. CDR3 loop: CASSQAGGQTSYEQYF. CDR3 nucleotides: TGCGCCAGCAGCCAAGCGGGCGGACAGACCTCCTACGAGCAGTACTTC.

This clonotype was seen many times. The chain carries TRBV7-2 and TRBJ1-2; 10 nucleotides line up with TRBD1. Germline CDR1 reads SGHTA; CDR2 reads FQGNSA. The CDR3 spans 13 residues. J lost 5 bases, V lost 7 bases, and 4 bases had no gene match. The CDR3 region has the DNA TGTGCCAGCATAAAGGGACAGGGGTATGGCTACACCTTC. Translation: CASIKGQGYGYTF.

The chain combines TRBV10-3 with TRBJ1-1; D gene uncertain. Trimming removed 0 bases at V and 3 bases at J, with 5 bases between. CDR1 and CDR2 (germline): ENHRY, SYGVKD. The length of the CDR3 is 13 residues. This chain's CDR3 is CAISESRDTEAFF. The CDR3 DNA sequence: TGTGCCATCAGTGAGTCGCGGGACACTGAAGCTTTCTTT.

This clonotype was counted at least ten times. This chain uses TRBV7-2 with TRBJ2-7; D remains ambiguous. Trimming shortened V by 1 base and J by 2 bases, and 9 bases separated the two germline ends. This CDR3 is built from 14 residues. The germline CDR1 and CDR2 sequences are SGHTA and FQGNSA. This chain's CDR3 is CASSLVRSTYEQYF. Here the CDR3 DNA reads TGTGCCAGCAGCTTAGTCAGGTCGACCTACGAGCAGTACTTC.

This clonotype has ten or more counts. J is TRBJ1-2 and V is TRBV6-5, with 7 bases matching TRBD1. Germline V gene lookup returns CDR1 MNHEY and CDR2 SVGAGI. Trimming at V came to 0 bases and at J to 2 bases, leaving 0 bases not matched to a gene. There are 14 residues in the CDR3. The CDR3 bases are TGTGCCAGCAGTTACTCGACAGGGAACTATGGCTACACCTTC. It is translated as CASSYSTGNYGYTF.

Turning to this clonotype: The junction differs from germline at one of its ends, possibly a read error. V gene TRBV10-2 combines with J gene TRBJ2-7, with TRBD1 matching 9 bases. CDR3 length: 16 amino acids. CDR1 is WSHSY and CDR2 is SAAADI in the germline V gene. The DNA of the CDR3 is TGCGCCAACAGTTCCCCCGGGACAGGGACCTCCTACGATCAGTACTTC. It specifies CANSSPGTGTSYDQYF.

This clonotype was detected ten times or more. DNA of the CDR3: TGTGCCAGCAGCTACACTGGGAGGACAGATACGCAGTATTTT. Encoded protein: CASSYTGRTDTQYF. The genes are TRBV7-2 and TRBJ2-3; weak D call: TRBD2 (6 bases). Germline CDR1 is SGHTA and CDR2 is FQGNSA. The germline V and J ends were trimmed by 4 bases and 3 bases, with 11 bases remaining between them. The CDR3 length is 14 residues.

The gene calls are TRBV12-3 or TRBV12-4 and TRBJ2-5, with no clear D. Trimming took off 4 bases at V and 2 bases at J, with 11 bases between the two ends. The CDR3 covers 14 residues. CDR3 in DNA: TGTGCCAGCAGTTCTCAACAGCTTCAAGAGACCCAGTACTTC. This gives the protein CASSSQQLQETQYF.

This clonotype was detected ten times or more. The V gene is TRBV3-1, the J gene TRBJ2-3; D might be TRBD2 (6 bases). In germline, CDR1 is LGHDT, CDR2 YNNKEL (reference sequence). Trimming left V 5 bases short and J 12 bases short, with 18 bases between. The CDR3 contains 13 residues. CDR3 in amino acids: CASSARTTSFQYF. CDR3 in DNA: TGTGCCAGCAGCGCCCGGACTACCTCCTTTCAGTATTTT.

Comment on this clonotype: A much more abundant neighbour one base away suggests this may be a read error. The V and J genes are TRBV20-1 and TRBJ2-7; 12 bases agree with TRBD2. The V segment lost 6 bases and the J segment 10 bases; nucleotides outside the gene matches: 13. Germline values: CDR1 DFQATT, CDR2 SNEGSKA (reference sequence). This CDR3 region has 14 residues. The chain's CDR3 is CSAELAGGLEFQYF. In DNA, the CDR3 is TGCAGTGCCGAACTAGCGGGGGGTCTAGAGTTTCAGTACTTC.

This chain uses TRBV6-2 or TRBV6-3 with TRBJ1-1; the D gene is possibly TRBD1 (5 bases). This CDR3 has 15 residues. CDR1 is MNHEY, CDR2 SVGEGT, per germline. With 6 bases removed from V and 1 base from J, the gap between germline ends came to 15 bases. In DNA form, the CDR3 reads TGTGCCAGCAGGGCCGAGGGCAGGGCGAACACTGAAGCTTTCTTT. As protein: CASRAEGRANTEAFF.